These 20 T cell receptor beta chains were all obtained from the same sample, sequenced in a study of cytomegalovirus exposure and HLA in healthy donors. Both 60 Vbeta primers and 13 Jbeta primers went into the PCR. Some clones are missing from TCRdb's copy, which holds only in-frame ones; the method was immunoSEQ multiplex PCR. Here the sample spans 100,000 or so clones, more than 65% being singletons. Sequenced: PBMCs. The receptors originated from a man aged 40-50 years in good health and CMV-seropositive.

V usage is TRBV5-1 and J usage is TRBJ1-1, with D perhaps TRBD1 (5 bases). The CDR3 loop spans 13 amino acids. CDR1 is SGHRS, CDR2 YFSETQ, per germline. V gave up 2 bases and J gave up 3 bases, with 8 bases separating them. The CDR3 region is CASSFGGDTEAFF. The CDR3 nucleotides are TGCGCCAGCAGCTTCGGAGGGGACACTGAAGCTTTCTTT.

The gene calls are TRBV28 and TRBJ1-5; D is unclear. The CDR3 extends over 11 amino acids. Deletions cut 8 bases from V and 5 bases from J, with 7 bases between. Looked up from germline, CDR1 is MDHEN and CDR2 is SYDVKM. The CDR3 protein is CASEGDQPQHF. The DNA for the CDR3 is TGTGCCAGCGAGGGAGATCAGCCCCAGCATTTT.

The CDR3 DNA is TGTGCCAGCTCACCCGAGTTCACCGGGGAGCTGTTTTTT. Translation: CASSPEFTGELFF. The chain couples TRBV18 to TRBJ2-2; D is uncertain. Germline V lookup: CDR1 KGHSH, CDR2 LQKENI. V lost 3 bases and J 4 bases, leaving 6 bases between the germline ends. The CDR3 totals 13 residues.

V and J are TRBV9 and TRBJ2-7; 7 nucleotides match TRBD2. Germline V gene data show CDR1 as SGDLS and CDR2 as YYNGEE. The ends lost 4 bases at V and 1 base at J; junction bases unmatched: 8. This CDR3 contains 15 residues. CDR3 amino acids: CASSPQRGTSYEQYF. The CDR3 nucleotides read TGTGCCAGCAGCCCCCAGCGGGGTACATCCTACGAGCAGTACTTC.

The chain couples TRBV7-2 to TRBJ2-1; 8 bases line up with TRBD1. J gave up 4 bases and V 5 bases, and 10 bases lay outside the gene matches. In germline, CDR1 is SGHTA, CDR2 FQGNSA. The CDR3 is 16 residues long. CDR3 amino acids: CASSPRTGRVYNEQFF. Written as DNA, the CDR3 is TGTGCCAGCAGCCCTCGGACAGGGCGCGTTTACAATGAGCAGTTCTTC.

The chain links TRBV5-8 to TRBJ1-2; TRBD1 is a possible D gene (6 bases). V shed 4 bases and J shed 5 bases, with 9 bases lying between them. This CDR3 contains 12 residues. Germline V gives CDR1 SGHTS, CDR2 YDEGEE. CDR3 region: CASSARGYGYTF. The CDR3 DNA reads TGTGCCAGCAGCGCCAGGGGTTATGGCTACACCTTC.

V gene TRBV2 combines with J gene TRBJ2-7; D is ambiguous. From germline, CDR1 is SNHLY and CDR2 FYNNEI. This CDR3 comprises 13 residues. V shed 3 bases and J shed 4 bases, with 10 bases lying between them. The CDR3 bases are TGTGCCAGCAGTGACCGATTAGATTACGAGCAGTACTTC. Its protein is CASSDRLDYEQYF.

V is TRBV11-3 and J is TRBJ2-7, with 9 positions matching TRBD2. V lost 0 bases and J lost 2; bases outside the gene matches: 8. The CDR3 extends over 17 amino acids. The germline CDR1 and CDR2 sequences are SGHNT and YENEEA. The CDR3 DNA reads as TGTGCCAGCAGCTTAGACCGATTAAGCGGGAGGCCCTACGAGCAGTACTTC. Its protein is CASSLDRLSGRPYEQYF. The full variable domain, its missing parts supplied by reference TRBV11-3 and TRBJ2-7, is EAGVVQSPRYKIIEKKQPVAFWCNPISGHNTLYWYLQNLGQGPELLIRYENEEAVDDSQLPKDRFSAERLKGVDSTLKIQPAELGDSAVYLCASSLDRLSGRPYEQYFGPGTRLTVT.

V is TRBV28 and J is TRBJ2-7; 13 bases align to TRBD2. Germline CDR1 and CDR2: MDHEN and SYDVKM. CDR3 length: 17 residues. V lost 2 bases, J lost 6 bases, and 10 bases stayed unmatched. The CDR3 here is CASSLHWSTSGRLEQYF. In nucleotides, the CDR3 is TGTGCCAGCAGTTTACATTGGTCGACTAGCGGGAGGCTCGAGCAGTACTTC.

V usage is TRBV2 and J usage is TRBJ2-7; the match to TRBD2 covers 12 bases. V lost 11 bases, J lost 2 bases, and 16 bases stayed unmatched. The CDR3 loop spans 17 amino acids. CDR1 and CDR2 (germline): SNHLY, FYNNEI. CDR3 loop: CAGCGLAGGLGTYEQYF. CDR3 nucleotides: TGTGCCGGCTGTGGCCTAGCGGGAGGGCTGGGGACCTACGAGCAGTACTTC.

CDR3 DNA: TGTGCCATCAGTGACGTAGCGGGAGAAAAAGATACGCAGTATTTT. It is translated as CAISDVAGEKDTQYF. J is TRBJ2-3 and V is TRBV10-3, with 9 positions matching TRBD2. The CDR3 has 15 residues. Germline loops: CDR1 ENHRY, CDR2 SYGVKD. V lost 3 bases to trimming and J lost 5 bases; unmatched junction nucleotides: 6.

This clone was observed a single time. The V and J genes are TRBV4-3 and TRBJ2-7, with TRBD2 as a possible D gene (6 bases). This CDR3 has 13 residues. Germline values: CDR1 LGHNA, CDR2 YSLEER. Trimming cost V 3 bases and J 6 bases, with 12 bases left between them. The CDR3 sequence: CASSHRGAGEQYF. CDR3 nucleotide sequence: TGCGCCAGCAGCCACCGCGGGGCGGGCGAGCAGTACTTC.

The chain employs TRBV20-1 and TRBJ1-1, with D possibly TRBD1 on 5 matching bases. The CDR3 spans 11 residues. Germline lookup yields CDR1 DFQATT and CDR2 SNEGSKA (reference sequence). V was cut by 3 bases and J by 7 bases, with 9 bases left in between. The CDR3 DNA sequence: TGCAGTGCTAGCAGGGAAATTGAAGCTTTCTTT. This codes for CSASREIEAFF.

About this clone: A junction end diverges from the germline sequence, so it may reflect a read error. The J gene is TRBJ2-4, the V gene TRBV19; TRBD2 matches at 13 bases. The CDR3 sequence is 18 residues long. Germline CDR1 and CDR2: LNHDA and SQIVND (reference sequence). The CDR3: CASSIRPGTSGTKNSQYF. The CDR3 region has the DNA TGTGCCAGTAGTATACGCCCCGGGACTAGCGGGACCAAAAACAGTCAGTACTTC. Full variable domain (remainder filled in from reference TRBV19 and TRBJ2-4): DGGITQSPKYLFRKEGQNVTLSCEQNLNHDAMYWYRQDPGQGLRLIYYSQIVNDFQKGDIAEGYSVSREKKESFPLTVTSAQKNPTAFYLCASSIRPGTSGTKNSQYFGAGTRLSVL.

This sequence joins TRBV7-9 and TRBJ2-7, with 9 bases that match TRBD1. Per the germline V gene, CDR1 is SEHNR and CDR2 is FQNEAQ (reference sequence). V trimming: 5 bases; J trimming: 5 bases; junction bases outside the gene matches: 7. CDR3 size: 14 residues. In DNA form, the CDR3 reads TGTGCCAGCAGCCCGGACAGGGGATCCCACGAGCAGTACTTC. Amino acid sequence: CASSPDRGSHEQYF.

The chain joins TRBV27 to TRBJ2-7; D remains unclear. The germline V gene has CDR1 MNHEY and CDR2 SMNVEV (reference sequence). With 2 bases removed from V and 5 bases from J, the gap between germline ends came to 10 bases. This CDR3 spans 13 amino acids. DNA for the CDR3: TGTGCCAGCAGTTTACAGAGGCGTGACGAGCAGTACTTC. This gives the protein CASSLQRRDEQYF.

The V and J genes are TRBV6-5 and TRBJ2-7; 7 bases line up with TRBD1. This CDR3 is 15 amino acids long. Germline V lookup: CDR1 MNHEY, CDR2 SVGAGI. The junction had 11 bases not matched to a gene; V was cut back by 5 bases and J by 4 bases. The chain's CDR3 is CASSRDGTETYEQYF. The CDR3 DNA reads TGTGCCAGCAGTAGGGACGGGACAGAGACTTACGAGCAGTACTTC.

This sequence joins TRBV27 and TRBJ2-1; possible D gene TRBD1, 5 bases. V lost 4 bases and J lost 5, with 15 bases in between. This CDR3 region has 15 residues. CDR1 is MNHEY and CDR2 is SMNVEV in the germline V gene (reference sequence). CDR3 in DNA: TGTGCCAGCAGTTCTCAGGGCGGAATCAACAATGAGCAGTTCTTC. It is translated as CASSSQGGINNEQFF.

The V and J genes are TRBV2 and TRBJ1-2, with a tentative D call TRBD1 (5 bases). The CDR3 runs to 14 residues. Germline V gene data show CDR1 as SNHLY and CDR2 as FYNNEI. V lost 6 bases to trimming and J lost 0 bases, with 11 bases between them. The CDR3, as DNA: TGTGCCAGCAGGCTCAGACAGACTAACTATGGCTACACCTTC. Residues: CASRLRQTNYGYTF. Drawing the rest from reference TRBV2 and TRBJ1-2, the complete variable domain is EPEVTQTPSHQVTQMGQEVILRCVPISNHLYFYWYRQILGQKVEFLVSFYNNEISEKSEIFDDQFSVERPDGSNFTLKIRSTKLEDSAMYFCASRLRQTNYGYTFGSGTRLTVV.

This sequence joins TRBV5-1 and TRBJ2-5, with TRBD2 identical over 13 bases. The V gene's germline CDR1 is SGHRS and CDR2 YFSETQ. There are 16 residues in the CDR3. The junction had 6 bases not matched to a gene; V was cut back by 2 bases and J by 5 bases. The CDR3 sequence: CASSFRTSGSGETQYF. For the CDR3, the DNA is TGCGCCAGCAGCTTTAGGACTAGCGGGAGTGGGGAGACCCAGTACTTC.